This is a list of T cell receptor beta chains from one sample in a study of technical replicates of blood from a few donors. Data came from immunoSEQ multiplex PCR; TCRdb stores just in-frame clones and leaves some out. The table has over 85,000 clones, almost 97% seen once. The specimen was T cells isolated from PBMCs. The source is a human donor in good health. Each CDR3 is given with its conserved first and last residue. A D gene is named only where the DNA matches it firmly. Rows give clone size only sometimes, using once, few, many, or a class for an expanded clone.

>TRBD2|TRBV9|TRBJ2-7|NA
CASSATPGLAVYEQYF
TGTGCCAGCAGCGCTACTCCGGGACTAGCGGTTTACGAGCAGTACTTC
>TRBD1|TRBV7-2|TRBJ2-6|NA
CASSPRRTGVGANVLTF
TGTGCCAGCAGCCCAAGGAGGACAGGGGTAGGGGCCAACGTCCTGACTTTC
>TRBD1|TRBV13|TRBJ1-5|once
CASSRWGQNQPQHF
TGTGCCAGCAGCCGTTGGGGACAGAATCAGCCCCAGCATTTT
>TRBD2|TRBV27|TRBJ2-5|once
CASSDSGRAGETQYF
TGTGCCAGCAGTGATAGCGGGAGGGCAGGGGAGACCCAGTACTTC
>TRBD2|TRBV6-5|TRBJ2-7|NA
CASSSSGSDYEQYF
TGTGCCAGCAGCAGTAGCGGGAGCGACTACGAGCAGTACTTC
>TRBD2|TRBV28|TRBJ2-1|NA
CASSLPSGTYNEQFF
TGTGCCAGCAGTTTACCTAGCGGTACCTACAATGAGCAGTTCTTC
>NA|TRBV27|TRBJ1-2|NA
CASSLTVNYGYTF
TGTGCCAGCAGCCTGACAGTAAACTATGGCTACACCTTC
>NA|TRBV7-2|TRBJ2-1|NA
CASSLLIPSSYNEQFF
TGTGCCAGCAGCTTACTAATACCAAGCTCCTACAATGAGCAGTTCTTC
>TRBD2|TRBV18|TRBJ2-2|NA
CASSPTSFTGELFF
TGTGCCAGCTCACCGACTAGCTTCACCGGGGAGCTGTTTTTT
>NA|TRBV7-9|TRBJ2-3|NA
CASSRWRDTDTQYF
TGTGCCAGCAGCCGTTGGAGAGACACAGATACGCAGTATTTT
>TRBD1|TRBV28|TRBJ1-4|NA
CASSFPALGTVEKLFF
TGTGCCAGCAGTTTTCCCGCTCTCGGGACAGTCGAAAAACTGTTTTTT
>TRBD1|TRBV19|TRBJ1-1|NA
CASSWQGATEAFF
TGTGCCAGTAGTTGGCAGGGGGCTACTGAAGCTTTCTTT
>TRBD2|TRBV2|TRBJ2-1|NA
CASRDGTNYNEQFF
TGTGCCAGCAGAGATGGGACTAATTACAATGAGCAGTTCTTC